The clone carrying this T cell receptor beta chain was seen a few times. Its specificity is not known. The sample belongs to a study of cytotoxic CD8 clonotypes in ibrutinib-treated CLL. Across the study: Results showed roughly 25 partial and 2 complete responses; following median approximately 69 months, approximately 14 remained remitted, approximately 12 advanced.

Study-level points and caveats: Starting clonality was above that of age-matched healthy donors and tracked circulating CD8+ T-cell counts.

Germline lookup yields CDR1 SGHAT and CDR2 FQNNGV. This CDR3 comprises 16 residues. V shed 6 bases, J shed 2 bases, and the junction held 7 bases outside the gene matches. Depths of 1 in 200,000 to 1 in 1 million T cells were the sequencing target. The repertoire was sequenced with immunoSEQ multiplex PCR; TCRdb's copy has only in-frame clones and lacks some. The sample gives about 74,000 clones, more than 70% of which show up once; 7.5% to 9.5% is in the top ten. Extraction of roughly 2 micrograms of genomic DNA from cryopreserved PBMCs supplied material for TCR beta libraries. The sequencing here drew on PBMCs, taken at disease progression, from a patient treated with ibrutinib. The TCR sequence derives from a human donor with chronic lymphocytic leukemia. V and J are TRBV11-2 and TRBJ2-1, with TRBD2 matching 10 bases. The CDR3 spells CASRQIAGGTYNEQFF. CDR3 bases: TGTGCCAGCAGGCAAATAGCGGGGGGCACCTACAATGAGCAGTTCTTC.